The 9 T cell receptor beta chains below come from one sample, sequenced in a study of T cell repertoires in cytomegalovirus infection. MiXCR was run by TCRdb on the reads, yielding one entry per CDR3 protein. Of approximately 910,000 distinct CDR3 sequences in the sample, less than 40% were seen once. For these receptors, no antigen is known. The sequences come from cultured CD8+ T cells from PBMCs, collected from culture after CMV antigen stimulation. The receptors derive from a human donor in good health (CMV status not recorded). Some clones in this sample may be carry-over from other donors' samples.

V is TRBV5-6 and J is TRBJ2-3, with 8 bases matching TRBD1. Germline lookup yields CDR1 SGHDT and CDR2 YYEEEE. The CDR3 totals 14 residues. The ends lost 4 bases at V and 2 bases at J; junction bases unmatched: 3. This CDR3 reads CASSEGQVTDTQYF. The CDR3 DNA reads as TGTGCCAGCAGCGAGGGACAGGTCACAGATACGCAGTATTTT.

This clonotype showed up many times. The gene calls are TRBV7-8 and TRBJ1-1; TRBD1 matches at 8 bases. V shed 6 bases and J 4 bases; nucleotides not matched to a gene: 7. Germline V lookup: CDR1 SGHVS, CDR2 FQNEAQ. CDR3 length: 14 residues. The CDR3 spells CASSHRGLATEAFF. In DNA, the CDR3 is TGTGCCAGCAGTCACAGGGGGTTGGCCACTGAAGCTTTCTTT.

This clonotype occurred many times. J is TRBJ2-3 and V is TRBV7-6; 13 bases are shared with TRBD2. This CDR3 is 17 amino acids long. Germline CDR1 reads SGHVS; CDR2 reads FNYEAQ. After removal of 5 bases from V and 4 bases from J, the junction contained 9 bases not matched to a gene. CDR3 DNA: TGTGCCAGCAGCCCACGGACTAGCGGGGGTTTGTCAGATACGCAGTATTTT. The encoded protein is CASSPRTSGGLSDTQYF.

This clonotype was recorded many times. The genes are TRBV7-8 and TRBJ1-5; weak D call: TRBD1 (6 bases). The CDR3 is 17 residues long. Trimming took off 3 bases at V and 0 bases at J, with 15 bases between the two ends. The V gene's germline CDR1 is SGHVS and CDR2 FQNEAQ. CDR3: CASSLYGTPYSNQPQHF. Written as DNA, the CDR3 is TGTGCCAGCAGCTTGTACGGGACACCCTATAGCAATCAGCCCCAGCATTTT.

A note on this clonotype: This may arise from a read error, as a much more abundant clone is one base away. The chain recombines TRBV6-6 with TRBJ2-1; no clear D. V was clipped by 6 bases and J by 3 bases, with 12 bases between them. Looked up from germline, CDR1 is MNHNY and CDR2 is SVGAGI (reference sequence). The CDR3 is 14 amino acids. CDR3 coding DNA: TGTGCCAGCAGGGCGAAAAAAATCTACAATGAGCAGTTCTTC. Translating it yields CASRAKKIYNEQFF.

Here the CDR3 reads CASSLLREDSPLHF. CDR3 sequence (DNA): TGTGCCAGCAGCTTGTTGCGGGAAGACTCACCCCTCCACTTT. The rearrangement joins TRBV5-6 to TRBJ1-6; D is uncertain. This CDR3 comprises 14 residues. CDR1 and CDR2 (germline): SGHDT, YYEEEE. V lost 1 base, J lost 10 bases, and 12 bases lay in between. Variable domain in full (rest from reference TRBV5-6 and TRBJ1-6): DAGVTQSPTHLIKTRGQQVTLRCSPKSGHDTVSWYQQALGQGPQFIFQYYEEEERQRGNFPDRFSGHQFPNYSSELNVNALLLGDSALYLCASSLLREDSPLHFGNGTRLTVT.

The V gene is TRBV5-1, the J gene TRBJ2-3; no clear D gene. In germline, CDR1 is SGHRS, CDR2 YFSETQ. CDR3 length equals 15 residues. V was cut by 4 bases and J by 2 bases, with 14 bases left in between. In nucleotides, the CDR3 is TGCGCCAGCAGCCCGGACGGAAGTTACACAGATACGCAGTATTTT. The encoded protein is CASSPDGSYTDTQYF.

The gene calls are TRBV2 and TRBJ1-1; D gene unclear. This CDR3 is built from 12 residues. Germline loops: CDR1 SNHLY, CDR2 FYNNEI. V shed 0 bases and J shed 8 bases, with 7 bases lying between them. CDR3 loop: CASSEAGMEAFF. The CDR3 DNA follows: TGTGCCAGCAGTGAAGCGGGAATGGAAGCTTTCTTT. The full variable domain, rest sourced from reference TRBV2 and TRBJ1-1, is EPEVTQTPSHQVTQMGQEVILRCVPISNHLYFYWYRQILGQKVEFLVSFYNNEISEKSEIFDDQFSVERPDGSNFTLKIRSTKLEDSAMYFCASSEAGMEAFFGQGTRLTVV.

This rearrangement joins TRBV29-1 to TRBJ2-3, with TRBD2 matching over 7 bases. This CDR3 contains 13 residues. Trimming took 3 bases from V and 3 from J; bases not matched to a gene: 3. Germline loops: CDR1 SQVTM, CDR2 ANQGSEA. The CDR3: CSVEASGTDTQYF. The CDR3 nucleotides read TGCAGCGTTGAGGCTAGCGGAACAGATACGCAGTATTTT.